Below are 14 T cell receptor beta chains sequenced from a single sample in a study of T cell responses to AZD1222 COVID-19 vaccine. TCRdb's table, derived via immunoSEQ multiplex PCR, lists solely in-frame clones and lacks some. Among about 120,000 clones listed, just under 95% were seen once. The material sequenced was peripheral blood, taken on day 0 of AZD1222 vaccination. The receptors here all came from an adult in good health.

This sequence joins TRBV6-5 and TRBJ2-2, with a weak D call TRBD1 (6 bases). Germline values: CDR1 MNHEY, CDR2 SVGAGI. The V and J ends lost 8 bases and 7 bases respectively, with 11 bases between them. The CDR3 is 12 amino acids. This CDR3 reads CASYQGHGELFF. The CDR3 DNA is TGTGCCAGCTACCAGGGGCACGGGGAGCTGTTTTTT.

In its sample, this clone was seen once. The chain links TRBV9 to TRBJ1-1, with a possible D match to TRBD1 (5 bases). With 0 bases removed from V and 1 base from J, the gap between germline ends came to 10 bases. The germline gives CDR1 SGDLS, CDR2 YYNGEE. The CDR3 is made up of 15 amino acids. The CDR3 is CASSVAGLANTEAFF. CDR3 in DNA: TGTGCCAGCAGCGTAGCAGGGCTAGCGAACACTGAAGCTTTCTTT.

The V call is TRBV10-2, the J call TRBJ1-2; TRBD1 agrees at 8 bases. The ends lost 8 bases at V and 7 bases at J; junction bases unmatched: 21. This CDR3 has 17 residues. Germline-derived CDR1 and CDR2 are WSHSY and SAAADI. CDR3 coding DNA: TGCGCCAGCGCCCCCAGGACAGGGTTCTTTTCTTCAAGTGGCTACACCTTC. It encodes CASAPRTGFFSSSGYTF.

The chain links TRBV30 to TRBJ1-1; D is unclear. This CDR3 has 14 residues. CDR1 and CDR2 from the germline V gene are GTSNPN and SVGIG (reference sequence). V was trimmed by 4 bases and J by 0 bases, leaving 12 bases between them. The CDR3 bases are TGTGCCTGGATTCGACGGGGATTGAACACTGAAGCTTTCTTT. This encodes CAWIRRGLNTEAFF.

The gene calls are TRBV5-1 and TRBJ2-3; 8 bases agree with TRBD1. The CDR3 is 14 residues long. Germline trimming cut 4 bases from V and 1 base from J; bases unmatched to any gene: 2. Looked up from germline, CDR1 is SGHRS and CDR2 is YFSETQ. The CDR3 region is CASSQGQGTDTQYF. The CDR3, as DNA: TGCGCCAGCAGCCAGGGACAGGGCACAGATACGCAGTATTTT.

The chain joins TRBV10-3 to TRBJ2-2, with TRBD1 matching over 7 bases. The V and J ends lost 2 bases and 6 bases, in that order; junction bases with no gene match: 12. Germline V gene sequence: CDR1 ENHRY, CDR2 SYGVKD. The CDR3 consists of 17 residues. The CDR3: CAISEGATGWISGELFF. DNA of the CDR3: TGTGCCATCAGTGAGGGGGCGACAGGGTGGATCTCCGGGGAGCTGTTTTTT.

The rearrangement joins TRBV10-2 to TRBJ2-1; 8 nucleotides align to TRBD2. CDR3 length: 16 amino acids. The germline V gene encodes CDR1 WSHSY and CDR2 SAAADI. V lost 5 bases and J lost 8; bases outside the gene matches: 14. Written as DNA, the CDR3 is TGCGCCAGCAGTACATTGAGAACGGGAGGGCCGGATGAGCAGTTCTTC. This codes for CASSTLRTGGPDEQFF.

V and J are TRBV5-1 and TRBJ2-7, with TRBD2 identical over 11 bases. V was clipped by 5 bases and J by 6 bases; unmatched bases: 7. CDR3 length: 14 amino acids. CDR1 and CDR2 (germline): SGHRS, YFSETQ. CDR3 in DNA: TGCGCCAGCAGGTCCTTCCTAGCGGGAGGCGAGCAGTACTTC. Translating gives CASRSFLAGGEQYF. The complete variable domain, with remaining parts taken from reference TRBV5-1 and TRBJ2-7, reads KAGVTQTPRYLIKTRGQQVTLSCSPISGHRSVSWYQQTPGQGLQFLFEYFSETQRNKGNFPGRFSGRQFSNSRSEMNVSTLELGDSALYLCASRSFLAGGEQYFGPGTRLTVT.

The chain carries TRBV4-1 and TRBJ1-3; no definite D call. Germline V gene lookup returns CDR1 MGHRA and CDR2 YSYEKL. V dropped 0 bases and J dropped 6 bases, with 3 bases sitting between them. There are 12 residues in the CDR3. The CDR3, as DNA: TGCGCCAGCAGCCAAGAATCAAACACCATATATTTT. This sequence encodes CASSQESNTIYF.

This clone was observed once. The chain employs TRBV30 and TRBJ1-1; D not certain. The germline V and J ends were trimmed by 2 bases and 1 base, with 2 bases remaining between them. CDR3 length: 11 amino acids. The germline CDR1 and CDR2 sequences are GTSNPN and SVGIG (reference sequence). CDR3 coding DNA: TGTGCCTGGAGTAAGAACACTGAAGCTTTCTTT. It yields the protein CAWSKNTEAFF.

CDR3 protein: CASSDGTGGQPQHF. The CDR3 DNA sequence: TGCGCCAGCAGCGACGGGACAGGGGGTCAGCCCCAGCATTTT. The chain employs TRBV5-1 and TRBJ1-5, with TRBD1 identical over 11 bases. Germline V lookup: CDR1 SGHRS, CDR2 YFSETQ. The V and J ends lost 4 bases and 6 bases, in that order; junction bases with no gene match: 3. The CDR3 extends over 14 amino acids.

The chain recombines TRBV2 with TRBJ1-1, with 7 bases lining up with TRBD1. V shed 5 bases and J 3 bases; nucleotides not matched to a gene: 9. The CDR3 totals 15 residues. Germline CDR1 reads SNHLY; CDR2 reads FYNNEI. CDR3 region: CASSKNRGAYTEAFF. Here the CDR3 DNA reads TGTGCCAGCAGTAAAAACAGGGGTGCTTACACTGAAGCTTTCTTT.

The J gene is TRBJ2-7, the V gene TRBV29-1, with 7 bases identical to TRBD1. J was trimmed by 3 bases and V by 6 bases; bases with no gene match: 11. The CDR3 consists of 14 residues. CDR1 is SQVTM and CDR2 is ANQGSEA in the germline V gene. This chain's CDR3 is CSVASGTDFYEQYF. The CDR3 bases are TGCAGCGTCGCCTCCGGGACAGATTTCTACGAGCAGTACTTC.

The chain joins TRBV15 to TRBJ2-1; TRBD2 aligns across 10 bases. This CDR3 has 15 amino acids. Germline V gene lookup returns CDR1 LNHNV and CDR2 YYDKDF (reference sequence). J was trimmed by 10 bases and V by 0 bases; bases with no gene match: 6. The CDR3 sequence is CATSRERTSGNEQFF. In nucleotides, the CDR3 is TGTGCCACCAGCAGAGAAAGAACTAGCGGGAACGAGCAGTTCTTC.